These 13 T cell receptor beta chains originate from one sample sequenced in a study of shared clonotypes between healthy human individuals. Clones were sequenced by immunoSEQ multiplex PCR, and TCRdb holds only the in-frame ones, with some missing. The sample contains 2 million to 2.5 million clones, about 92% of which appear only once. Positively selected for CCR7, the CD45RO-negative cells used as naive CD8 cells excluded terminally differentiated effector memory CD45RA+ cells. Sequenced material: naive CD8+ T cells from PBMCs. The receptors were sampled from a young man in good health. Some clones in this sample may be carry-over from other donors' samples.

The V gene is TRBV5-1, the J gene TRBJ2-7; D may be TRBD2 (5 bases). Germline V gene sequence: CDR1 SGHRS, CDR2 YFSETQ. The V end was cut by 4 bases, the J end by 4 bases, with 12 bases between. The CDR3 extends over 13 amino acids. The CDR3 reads CASSPGLEYEQYF. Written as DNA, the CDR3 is TGCGCCAGCAGCCCGGGGTTGGAGTACGAGCAGTACTTC.

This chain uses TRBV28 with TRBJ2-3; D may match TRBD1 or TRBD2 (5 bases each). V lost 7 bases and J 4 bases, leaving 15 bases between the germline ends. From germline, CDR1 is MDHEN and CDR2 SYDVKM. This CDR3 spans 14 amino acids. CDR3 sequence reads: CASTHPGGPDTQYF. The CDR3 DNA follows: TGTGCCAGCACTCACCCTGGGGGTCCAGATACGCAGTATTTT.

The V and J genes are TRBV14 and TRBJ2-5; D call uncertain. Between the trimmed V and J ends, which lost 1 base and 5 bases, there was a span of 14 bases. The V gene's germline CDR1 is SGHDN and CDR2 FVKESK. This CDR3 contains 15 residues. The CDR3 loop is CASSQGSWLGETQYF. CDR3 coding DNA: TGTGCCAGCAGCCAAGGTTCCTGGCTGGGGGAGACCCAGTACTTC.

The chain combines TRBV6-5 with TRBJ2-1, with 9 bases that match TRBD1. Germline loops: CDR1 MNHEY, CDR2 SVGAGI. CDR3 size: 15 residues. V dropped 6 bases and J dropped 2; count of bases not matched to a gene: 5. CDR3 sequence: CASRRDRATYNEQFF. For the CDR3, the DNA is TGTGCCAGCAGGCGGGACAGGGCGACCTACAATGAGCAGTTCTTC.

The CDR3, as DNA: TGTGCCAGCAGTCTCCCCCCCCACGAGCAGTACTTC. It translates to CASSLPPHEQYF. This chain links TRBV2 with TRBJ2-7; D remains ambiguous. The CDR3 has 12 amino acids. Trimming took off 5 bases at V and 5 bases at J, with 10 bases between the two ends. Germline V gene sequence: CDR1 SNHLY, CDR2 FYNNEI.

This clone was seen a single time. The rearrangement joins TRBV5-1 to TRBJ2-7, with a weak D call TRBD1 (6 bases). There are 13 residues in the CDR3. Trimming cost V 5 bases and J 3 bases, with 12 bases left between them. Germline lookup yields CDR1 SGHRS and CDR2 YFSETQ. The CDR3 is CASSGRGFYEQYF. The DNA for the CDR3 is TGCGCCAGCAGTGGCAGGGGTTTCTACGAGCAGTACTTC.

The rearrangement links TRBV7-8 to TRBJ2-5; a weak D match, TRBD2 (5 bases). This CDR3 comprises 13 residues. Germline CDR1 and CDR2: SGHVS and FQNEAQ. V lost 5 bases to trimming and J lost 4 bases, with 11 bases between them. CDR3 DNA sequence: TGTGCCAGCAGCGTGGGAGTGTTAGAGACCCAGTACTTC. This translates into CASSVGVLETQYF.

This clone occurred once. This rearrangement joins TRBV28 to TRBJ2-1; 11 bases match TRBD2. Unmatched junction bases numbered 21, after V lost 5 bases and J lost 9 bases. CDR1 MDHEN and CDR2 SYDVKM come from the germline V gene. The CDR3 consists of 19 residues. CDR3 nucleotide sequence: TGTGCCAGCAGTACCGGGACAGGGTCCCGACTAGCGGGAAGGAGTGAGCAGTTCTTC. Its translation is CASSTGTGSRLAGRSEQFF.

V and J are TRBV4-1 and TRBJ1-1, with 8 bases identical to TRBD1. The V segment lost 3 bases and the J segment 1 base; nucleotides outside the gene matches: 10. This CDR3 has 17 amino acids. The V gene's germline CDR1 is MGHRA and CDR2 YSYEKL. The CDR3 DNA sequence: TGCGCCAGCAGCCACGACAGGGGCCCCTGGGGGAACACTGAAGCTTTCTTT. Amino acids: CASSHDRGPWGNTEAFF.

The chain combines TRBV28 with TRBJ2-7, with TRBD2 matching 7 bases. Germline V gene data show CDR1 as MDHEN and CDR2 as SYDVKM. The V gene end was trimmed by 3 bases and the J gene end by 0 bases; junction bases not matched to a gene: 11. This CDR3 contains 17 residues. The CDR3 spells CASSFGLADPGSYEQYF. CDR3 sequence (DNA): TGTGCCAGCAGTTTTGGGCTAGCGGACCCTGGCTCCTACGAGCAGTACTTC.

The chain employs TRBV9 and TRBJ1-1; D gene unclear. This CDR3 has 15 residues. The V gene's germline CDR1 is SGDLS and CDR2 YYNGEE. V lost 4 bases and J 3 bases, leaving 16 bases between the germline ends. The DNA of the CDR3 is TGTGCCAGCAGCCCCCTGTACTATGCGGACACTGAAGCTTTCTTT. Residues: CASSPLYYADTEAFF. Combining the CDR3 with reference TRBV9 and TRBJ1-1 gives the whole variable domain DSGVTQTPKHLITATGQRVTLRCSPRSGDLSVYWYQQSLDQGLQFLIQYYNGEERAKGNILERFSAQQFPDLHSELNLSSLELGDSALYFCASSPLYYADTEAFFGQGTRLTVV.

CDR3 region: CAISVLDARPARGAGNPDSYEQYF. CDR3 nucleotides: TGTGCCATCAGTGTTTTGGACGCTAGGCCGGCCCGCGGGGCAGGGAACCCCGACTCCTACGAGCAGTACTTC. The V call is TRBV10-3, the J call TRBJ2-7, with D tentatively TRBD2 (6 bases). From germline, CDR1 is ENHRY and CDR2 SYGVKD. The CDR3 consists of 24 residues. Between the trimmed V and J ends, which lost 4 bases and 0 bases, there was a span of 40 bases.

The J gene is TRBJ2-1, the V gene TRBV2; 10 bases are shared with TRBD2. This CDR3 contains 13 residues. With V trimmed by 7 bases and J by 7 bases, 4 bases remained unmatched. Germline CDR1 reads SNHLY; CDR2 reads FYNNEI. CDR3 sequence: CASTSGRGNEQFF. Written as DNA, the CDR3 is TGTGCCAGCACAAGCGGGAGGGGAAATGAGCAGTTCTTC. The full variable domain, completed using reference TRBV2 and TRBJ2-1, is EPEVTQTPSHQVTQMGQEVILRCVPISNHLYFYWYRQILGQKVEFLVSFYNNEISEKSEIFDDQFSVERPDGSNFTLKIRSTKLEDSAMYFCASTSGRGNEQFFGPGTRLTVL.